The clone carrying this TCR beta chain was detected ten times or more. Its antigen is not identified. The data were obtained in a study of CD8 T cells in ankylosing spondylitis. Notes on the study in general: What appeared characteristic of ankylosing spondylitis blood was a TCR beta motif of eight highly homologous variants.

The CDR3 has 16 amino acids. V was cut by 3 bases and J by 3 bases, with 15 bases left in between. Per germline, CDR1 SEHNR and CDR2 FQNEAQ (reference sequence). TCRdb independently ran MiXCR on the 5' RACE reads; one entry per CDR3 protein. The data contain some 140,000 distinct CDR3 sequences, roughly 6.6% of them singletons. The chain links TRBV7-9 to TRBJ1-5; the D is unclear. The sequencing sample was made of blood, either unsorted or a sorted T cell fraction (not recorded which). The clonotype was recovered from a female donor with ankylosing spondylitis or in good health (not recorded which). This chain's CDR3 is CASSFSGEAYNQPQHF. The CDR3 region has the DNA TGTGCCAGCAGCTTTTCCGGGGAGGCCTACAATCAGCCCCAGCATTTT.